This record covers a single T cell receptor beta chain. The source of the sample is a study of cytomegalovirus exposure and HLA in healthy donors. Clones were read by immunoSEQ multiplex PCR, and TCRdb kept only the in-frame ones, dropping some. The top ten clones hold roughly 30% of a sample with some 140,000 clones, about 80% of them seen once. The V and J ends lost 5 bases and 5 bases respectively, with 13 bases between them. CDR3 size: 14 residues. CDR1 is SEHNR and CDR2 is FQNEAQ in the germline V gene (reference sequence). The source of this sequence is a man aged 25-40 years in good health and CMV-seropositive. Material: PBMCs. The chain carries TRBV7-9 and TRBJ2-1; a possible D gene is TRBD2 (5 bases). The CDR3 DNA reads TGTGCCAGCAGCCCAGACTACGGTAACAATGAGCAGTTCTTC. Its protein product is CASSPDYGNNEQFF.